The 21 T cell receptor beta chains below come from one sample, sequenced in a study of T cells in Graves' hyperthyroidism and ophthalmopathy. Amplification yielded TCR beta CDR3 regions, with RNA transcripts as the source. Primed by the HTBI set, a first-round RT-PCR was run on the TCR CDR3. TCRdb re-derived calls from the multiplex PCR reads in MiXCR, one entry per CDR3 protein. The data show about 740,000 distinct CDR3 sequences, with approximately 15% seen just once and about 9.4% held by the top ten. The specimen sequenced was blood. All receptors derive from a woman aged 18 to 35 with Graves' hyperthyroidism.

The sample holds a few counts of this clonotype. The chain carries TRBV6-1 and TRBJ2-7, with 9 positions matching TRBD1. Losses at the gene ends were 5 bases for V and 5 bases for J; bases not matched to a gene: 4. This CDR3 contains 13 residues. Looked up from germline, CDR1 is MNHNS and CDR2 is SASEGT. The CDR3 nucleotides are TGTGCCAGCAGTCGGACAGGGGACGACGAGCAGTACTTC. It codes for CASSRTGDDEQYF.

This clonotype was recorded at least ten times. The V gene is TRBV12-3 or TRBV12-4, the J gene TRBJ1-5, with a weak D call TRBD1 (5 bases). The germline V and J ends were trimmed by 7 bases and 2 bases, with 9 bases remaining between them. The CDR3 consists of 13 residues. CDR3 in amino acids: CASIDSGNQPQHF. The CDR3 region has the DNA TGTGCCAGCATTGACAGCGGCAATCAGCCCCAGCATTTT.

This clonotype was observed at least ten times. The chain joins TRBV7-9 to TRBJ2-1; TRBD2 aligns across 11 bases. CDR3 length: 16 residues. J gave up 5 bases and V 5 bases, and 8 bases lay outside the gene matches. CDR1 is SEHNR and CDR2 is FQNEAQ in the germline V gene (reference sequence). The CDR3 bases are TGTGCCAGCAGCCGGTTTAGCGGGAGGGCCAACAATGAGCAGTTCTTC. This codes for CASSRFSGRANNEQFF.

This clonotype has at least ten counts. V usage is TRBV2 and J usage is TRBJ2-5; 10 bases agree with TRBD2. With V trimmed by 3 bases and J by 1 base, 5 bases remained unmatched. This CDR3 spans 16 amino acids. CDR1 is SNHLY and CDR2 is FYNNEI in the germline V gene. In DNA, the CDR3 is TGTGCCAGCAGTGAGGGGGTAGCGGGAGGCCAAGAGACCCAGTACTTC. Protein: CASSEGVAGGQETQYF.

This clonotype occurred a few times. The genes are TRBV7-9 and TRBJ1-1; D may be TRBD1 (5 bases). The CDR3 totals 15 residues. CDR1 is SEHNR and CDR2 is FQNEAQ in the germline V gene (reference sequence). The V end lost 1 base, the J end lost 5 bases, and 14 bases lay between the germline ends. The CDR3 DNA follows: TGTGCCAGCAGCTTAGGAGTGGGGGGAGGTACTGAAGCTTTCTTT. Residues: CASSLGVGGGTEAFF.

Many counts were recorded for this clonotype. This chain connects TRBV5-1 to TRBJ2-1; D ambiguous. The CDR3 runs 19 residues. V was pared by 5 bases and J by 0 bases, with 24 bases between. Germline values: CDR1 SGHRS, CDR2 YFSETQ. In DNA, the CDR3 is TGCGCCAGCAGAGGAAGGGCGGATAACGTGGGCGGCTCCTACAATGAGCAGTTCTTC. Translation: CASRGRADNVGGSYNEQFF.

This clonotype was observed many times. The gene calls are TRBV11-2 and TRBJ1-1; TRBD1 agrees at 7 bases. The CDR3 extends over 15 amino acids. Germline trimming cut 4 bases from V and 4 bases from J; bases unmatched to any gene: 9. The germline CDR1 and CDR2 sequences are SGHAT and FQNNGV. In DNA, the CDR3 is TGTGCCAGCAGCTCGGAGCAACAGGGGTCCACTGAAGCTTTCTTT. This encodes CASSSEQQGSTEAFF.

This clonotype occurred many times. V is TRBV28 and J is TRBJ1-5, with 8 bases identical to TRBD1. Germline V lookup: CDR1 MDHEN, CDR2 SYDVKM. Trimming removed 5 bases from V and 5 bases from J; junction bases left unmatched: 14. The CDR3 spans 17 residues. The CDR3 here is CASSQTLSRGLHQPQHF. CDR3 sequence (DNA): TGTGCCAGCAGTCAAACGCTCAGCAGGGGGCTACATCAGCCCCAGCATTTT. Filled out from reference TRBV28 and TRBJ1-5, the complete variable domain reads DVKVTQSSRYLVKRTGEKVFLECVQDMDHENMFWYRQDPGLGLRLIYFSYDVKMKEKGDIPEGYSVSREKKERFSLILESASTNQTSMYLCASSQTLSRGLHQPQHFGDGTRLSIL.

V usage is TRBV20-1 and J usage is TRBJ2-5; no definite D call. The germline CDR1 and CDR2 sequences are DFQATT and SNEGSKA (reference sequence). V was pared by 3 bases and J by 2 bases, with 19 bases between. This CDR3 comprises 16 residues. The CDR3 here is CSASGRRLYVQETQYF. CDR3 coding DNA: TGCAGTGCTAGCGGTCGCAGATTATACGTTCAAGAGACCCAGTACTTC.

As concerns this clonotype: A much larger clonotype is one base distant, so this may be a read error. V and J are TRBV12-3 or TRBV12-4 and TRBJ2-3; D not certain. There are 13 residues in the CDR3. The CDR3 reads CARSPSLVNTQYF. CDR3 nucleotide sequence: TGTGCCCGCAGCCCCTCTCTCGTGAATACGCAGTATTTT.

This clonotype has ten or more counts. This chain joins TRBV6-5 and TRBJ2-4; D perhaps matches TRBD1 (5 bases). The CDR3 is 15 residues long. V shed 0 bases and J shed 0 bases, with 6 bases lying between them. CDR1 and CDR2 from the germline V gene are MNHEY and SVGAGI. CDR3 in DNA: TGTGCCAGCAGTTACTCGGGGCTAGCCAAAAACATTCAGTACTTC. It codes for CASSYSGLAKNIQYF.

The CDR3 DNA reads TGCGCCAGCAGCCCGGTAGGGGAGCGAACGGGGAATGAGCAGTTCTTC. Protein product: CASSPVGERTGNEQFF. This chain links TRBV4-3 with TRBJ2-1; the D call may be TRBD1 or TRBD2 (5 bases each). This CDR3 spans 16 amino acids. Trimming cost V 4 bases and J 7 bases, with 20 bases left between them. Germline CDR1 is LGHNA and CDR2 is YSLEER.

This clonotype was observed a handful of times. CDR3 sequence (DNA): TGTGCCAGCAGTTTCCTTTCGACAGATTCCTATGGCTACACCTTC. As protein: CASSFLSTDSYGYTF. The chain uses TRBV6-1 and TRBJ1-2; tentatively, D is TRBD1 (5 bases). The CDR3 runs 15 residues. From germline, CDR1 is MNHNS and CDR2 SASEGT. V dropped 5 bases and J dropped 4 bases, with 17 bases sitting between them.

V gene TRBV7-3 combines with J gene TRBJ2-2; D is unresolved. The V end was cut by 1 base, the J end by 0 bases, with 12 bases between. This CDR3 is 17 amino acids long. Germline CDR1 and CDR2: SGHTA and FQGTGA. CDR3 sequence: CASSLKGRRPNTGELFF. DNA of the CDR3: TGTGCCAGCAGCTTAAAGGGTCGGCGACCGAACACCGGGGAGCTGTTTTTT.

This clonotype occurred many times. The CDR3 spells CSASVGREQYF. The DNA of the CDR3 is TGCAGTGCTAGTGTCGGACGCGAGCAGTACTTC. The chain uses TRBV20-1 and TRBJ2-7; unclear D gene. Looked up from germline, CDR1 is DFQATT and CDR2 is SNEGSKA (reference sequence). The ends were cut back, 3 bases at V and 6 bases at J, with 9 bases in the middle. The CDR3 sequence is 11 residues long.

At least ten counts were recorded for this clonotype. The V and J genes are TRBV28 and TRBJ2-4; D possibly matches TRBD1 or TRBD2 (6 bases each). The germline CDR1 and CDR2 sequences are MDHEN and SYDVKM. CDR3 length equals 14 residues. Trimming cost V 7 bases and J 1 base, with 11 bases left between them. CDR3: CASIPGAAKNIQYF. CDR3 in DNA: TGTGCCAGCATCCCGGGGGCGGCCAAAAACATTCAGTACTTC.

This clonotype was seen ten or more times. The chain employs TRBV18 and TRBJ1-2; 8 bases align to TRBD1. V gave up 4 bases and J gave up 4 bases; unmatched junction bases: 11. Germline V gives CDR1 KGHSH, CDR2 LQKENI. CDR3 size: 16 residues. CDR3 sequence (DNA): TGTGCCAGCTCACTATCACGGACAGGGAACGGCTATGGCTACACCTTC. This codes for CASSLSRTGNGYGYTF.

This clonotype was recorded at least ten times. V gene TRBV7-3 combines with J gene TRBJ2-1; 11 bases match TRBD2. The junction had 8 bases not matched to a gene; V was cut back by 4 bases and J by 6 bases. CDR1 is SGHTA, CDR2 FQGTGA, per germline. CDR3 length equals 16 residues. The CDR3 reads CASSSLAGGGPNEQFF. As DNA, the CDR3 is TGTGCCAGCAGCTCCCTAGCGGGAGGCGGTCCCAATGAGCAGTTCTTC.

The chain combines TRBV7-9 with TRBJ2-1, with TRBD2 identical over 9 bases. Germline CDR1 and CDR2: SEHNR and FQNEAQ (reference sequence). Trimming at V came to 4 bases and at J to 6 bases, leaving 7 bases not matched to a gene. The CDR3 has 15 residues. The CDR3 loop reads CASSSPGLAANEQFF. CDR3 nucleotides: TGTGCCAGCAGCTCTCCGGGACTAGCCGCCAATGAGCAGTTCTTC.

This clonotype showed up just once. The chain uses TRBV7-9 and TRBJ2-1; a possible D gene is TRBD1 (6 bases). The length of the CDR3 is 21 residues. V was clipped by 8 bases and J by 0 bases, with 32 bases between them. From germline, CDR1 is SEHNR and CDR2 FQNEAQ (reference sequence). CDR3 residues: CASSPLGPGVGSDHSYNEQFF. The CDR3 DNA sequence: TGTGCCAGCTCACCGCTTGGGCCAGGGGTGGGTAGCGACCACTCCTACAATGAGCAGTTCTTC.

This rearrangement joins TRBV7-3 to TRBJ2-1, with 7 bases that match TRBD2. CDR3 size: 15 residues. CDR1 is SGHTA, CDR2 FQGTGA, per germline. The ends lost 2 bases at V and 7 bases at J; junction bases unmatched: 8. CDR3 nucleotide sequence: TGTGCCAGCAGCTTATCCGGGACTACGGGAAATGAGCAGTTCTTC. This sequence encodes CASSLSGTTGNEQFF.